This T cell receptor (beta chain) appears in the sequencing data of a study of blood T cells in healthy people across ages. Whole-study findings and limits: Long-lived donors had more naive CD4+ cells and higher diversity than aged donors.

Of note for this clonotype: The antigen is undetermined.

In germline, CDR1 is MDHEN, CDR2 SYDVKM. Trimming removed 4 bases at V and 8 bases at J, with 14 bases between. The CDR3 spans 13 residues. Next came a second PCR, run for about 7 to 11 cycles, which used a sample-barcoded 5' primer along with a J-beta primer mix. TCRdb recomputed calls from the 5' RACE reads with MiXCR, one row per CDR3 protein. The sample includes 750,000 to 850,000 distinct CDR3 sequences, 20% to 25% of them seen just once. These data were likewise used in another study, on T cells of mothers and their children. That work contributes: Nobody spotted any persistent microchimeric T cell clones.

The source is a boy between 5 and 17 years old in good health. The chain carries TRBV28 and TRBJ1-2; tentative D call: TRBD1 (5 bases). The material sequenced was blood. CDR3 in DNA: TGTGCCAGCAGTTGGGCCCCGGGGCGGGGCTACACCTTC. As protein: CASSWAPGRGYTF.